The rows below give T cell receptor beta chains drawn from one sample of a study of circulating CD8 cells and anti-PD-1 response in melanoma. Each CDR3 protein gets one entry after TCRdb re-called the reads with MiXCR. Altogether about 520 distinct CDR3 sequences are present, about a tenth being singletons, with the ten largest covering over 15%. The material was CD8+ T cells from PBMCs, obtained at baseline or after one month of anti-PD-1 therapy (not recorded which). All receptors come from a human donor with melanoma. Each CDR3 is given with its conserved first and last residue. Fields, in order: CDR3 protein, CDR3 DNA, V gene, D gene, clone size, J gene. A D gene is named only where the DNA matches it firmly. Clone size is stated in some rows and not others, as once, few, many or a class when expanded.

CASSLVAGVYEQYF | TGTGCCAGCAGTTTGGTAGCGGGGGTCTACGAGCAGTACTTC | TRBV12-3/TRBV12-4 | TRBD2 | medium-sized | TRBJ2-7
CASSNQETQYF | TGTGCCAGCAGCAACCAAGAGACCCAGTACTTC | TRBV9 | - | large | TRBJ2-5
CASDPGFGTDTQYF | TGTGCCAGTGACCCGGGATTCGGCACAGATACGCAGTATTTT | TRBV28 | - | large | TRBJ2-3
CASSVGDRDNFNEQYF | TGTGCCAGCAGCGTAGGGGACAGGGACAACTTCAACGAGCAGTACTTC | TRBV9 | TRBD1 | medium-sized | TRBJ2-7
CASSPYRVDPLPSF | TGTGCCAGCAGCCCATACCGGGTGGACCCGCTACCTTCGTTC | TRBV9 | - | large | TRBJ1-2
CASSDAGNTIYF | TGTGCCAGCAGTGATGCTGGAAACACCATATATTTT | TRBV2 | - | large | TRBJ1-3
CASSNRDGAYEQYF | TGTGCCAGCAGCAACCGGGACGGAGCCTACGAGCAGTACTTC | TRBV7-6 | - | medium-sized | TRBJ2-7
CASSTGQGDWREGREYNEQFF | TGTGCCAGCAGCACGGGACAGGGGGATTGGCGGGAGGGCCGGGAGTACAATGAGCAGTTCTTC | TRBV7-2 | TRBD1 | large | TRBJ2-1
CAGSMNPPGGANVLTF | TGTGCCGGTAGTATGAATCCCCCTGGAGGGGCCAACGTCCTGACTTTC | TRBV19 | - | few | TRBJ2-6
CSVEGGAGSNTEAFF | TGCAGCGTTGAAGGCGGGGCAGGGTCTAACACTGAAGCTTTCTTT | TRBV29-1 | - | medium-sized | TRBJ1-1
CASSSLLAGFLYEQYF | TGTGCCAGCAGTTCGCTACTAGCGGGGTTTCTCTACGAGCAGTACTTC | TRBV28 | TRBD2 | medium-sized | TRBJ2-7
CASSMGFAEAFF | TGTGCCAGTAGTATGGGATTCGCTGAAGCTTTCTTT | TRBV19 | - | medium-sized | TRBJ1-1
CSARTGISYEQYF | TGCAGTGCTCGTACAGGGATTTCCTACGAGCAGTACTTC | TRBV20-1 | - | medium-sized | TRBJ2-7
CASSLTSGSYNEQFF | TGTGCCAGCAGTTTGACTAGCGGGAGCTACAATGAGCAGTTCTTC | TRBV28 | TRBD2 | large | TRBJ2-1
CSARDPGGLAGYEQYF | TGCAGTGCTAGGGACCCGGGGGGCTTAGCGGGCTACGAGCAGTACTTC | TRBV20-1 | - | medium-sized | TRBJ2-7
CAIPAGGGSYEQYF | TGTGCCATCCCAGCGGGGGGCGGCTCCTACGAGCAGTACTTC | TRBV13 | TRBD2 | large | TRBJ2-7
CASSAAPRRAEKLFF | TGTGCCAGCAGTGCTGCCCCGCGGAGGGCGGAGAAACTGTTTTTT | TRBV25-1 | - | - | TRBJ1-4
CASSTDREAYNQPQHF | TGTGCCAGTAGTACGGACAGGGAAGCCTATAATCAGCCCCAGCATTTT | TRBV19 | TRBD1 | - | TRBJ1-5
CATSRDSYTEAFF | TGTGCCACCAGCAGAGATAGTTACACTGAAGCTTTCTTT | TRBV15 | - | large | TRBJ1-1
CASSEEFVVDEQYF | TGTGCCAGCAGTGAAGAGTTTGTGGTTGACGAGCAGTACTTC | TRBV2 | - | medium-sized | TRBJ2-7
CSAEGGSNYNEQFF | TGCAGCGCTGAGGGCGGGAGTAATTACAATGAGCAGTTCTTC | TRBV29-1 | TRBD2 | large | TRBJ2-1
CASSIRARDPNEQFF | TGTGCCAGTAGTATCCGGGCCCGGGATCCGAATGAGCAGTTCTTC | TRBV19 | - | medium-sized | TRBJ2-1
CASSSTSGLNTGELFF | TGTGCCAGCAGCTCGACTAGCGGGTTGAACACCGGGGAGCTGTTTTTT | TRBV5-5 | TRBD2 | large | TRBJ2-2
CSVEEPAEQFF | TGCAGCGTTGAAGAGCCGGCAGAGCAGTTCTTC | TRBV29-1 | - | large | TRBJ2-1
CSVEVQDNYGYTF | TGCAGCGTTGAAGTCCAGGATAACTATGGCTACACCTTC | TRBV29-1 | - | large | TRBJ1-2
CSARGTGMNTEAFF | TGCAGTGCTAGGGGGACAGGGATGAACACTGAAGCTTTCTTT | TRBV20-1 | TRBD1 | large | TRBJ1-1
CASSTSADLSYEQYF | TGTGCCAGTAGTACCTCGGCTGACCTCTCCTACGAGCAGTACTTC | TRBV19 | - | medium-sized | TRBJ2-7
CASSLGDESYHADTQYF | TGCGCCAGCAGCTTGGGGGACGAGTCTTACCACGCAGATACGCAGTATTTT | TRBV5-1 | - | few | TRBJ2-3
CSVGGGTGSYEQYF | TGCAGCGTTGGCGGTGGGACAGGGTCGTACGAGCAGTACTTC | TRBV29-1 | TRBD1 | large | TRBJ2-7
CASSPRGAYEQYF | TGTGCCAGCAGCCCCCGGGGGGCCTACGAGCAGTACTTC | TRBV28 | TRBD2 | large | TRBJ2-7
CASSPDNRPNTEAFF | TGTGCCAGTAGTCCCGACAACCGTCCCAACACTGAAGCTTTCTTT | TRBV19 | - | medium-sized | TRBJ1-1
CASSLGGVYEQYF | TGTGCCAGCAGCTTAGGAGGCGTTTACGAGCAGTACTTC | TRBV7-9 | - | large | TRBJ2-7
CSASWSASYEQYF | TGCAGTGCTAGTTGGTCAGCGTCCTACGAGCAGTACTTC | TRBV20-1 | - | medium-sized | TRBJ2-7
CAIKRAGSGTYNEQFF | TGTGCCATCAAACGAGCCGGGAGCGGGACTTACAATGAGCAGTTCTTC | TRBV28 | TRBD2 | - | TRBJ2-1
CSASFDPLGSSTSGITDTQYF | TGCAGTGCTAGTTTCGATCCTCTTGGGTCGTCGACTAGCGGGATCACAGATACGCAGTATTTT | TRBV20-1 | TRBD2 | medium-sized | TRBJ2-3
CASSRLISGTEAYNEQFF | TGTGCCAGCAGTCGTCTCATTTCCGGGACGGAGGCTTACAATGAGCAGTTCTTC | TRBV5-6 | - | - | TRBJ2-1
CASSPFTGSSGNTIYF | TGTGCCAGCAGTCCATTTACAGGGAGCTCTGGAAACACCATATATTTT | TRBV28 | - | large | TRBJ1-3
CSASRGYYEQYF | TGCAGTGCTAGTAGGGGCTACTACGAGCAGTACTTC | TRBV20-1 | - | - | TRBJ2-7
CASNTPETAATYEQYF | TGTGCCAGTAACACCCCCGAAACAGCGGCAACCTACGAGCAGTACTTC | TRBV19 | - | medium-sized | TRBJ2-7
CSAREIDEIDTQYF | TGCAGTGCTAGAGAAATTGACGAGATAGATACGCAGTATTTT | TRBV20-1 | - | medium-sized | TRBJ2-3
CASGRRNAGSYEQYF | TGTGCCAGCGGTCGGCGAAATGCAGGGTCCTACGAGCAGTACTTC | TRBV28 | - | large | TRBJ2-7
CASSSSGDSGNTIYF | TGTGCCAGCAGCTCTTCAGGGGACTCTGGAAACACCATATATTTT | TRBV7-2 | - | large | TRBJ1-3
CASSDTSGVTYEQYF | TGTGCCAGCAGTGACACTAGCGGAGTTACCTACGAGCAGTACTTC | TRBV28 | TRBD2 | medium-sized | TRBJ2-7
CASTLALSTDTQYF | TGTGCCAGCACCCTAGCGTTAAGCACAGATACGCAGTATTTT | TRBV28 | - | large | TRBJ2-3
CSVEDLFGGSYEQYF | TGCAGCGTTGAAGATCTTTTCGGGGGCTCCTACGAGCAGTACTTC | TRBV29-1 | - | large | TRBJ2-7